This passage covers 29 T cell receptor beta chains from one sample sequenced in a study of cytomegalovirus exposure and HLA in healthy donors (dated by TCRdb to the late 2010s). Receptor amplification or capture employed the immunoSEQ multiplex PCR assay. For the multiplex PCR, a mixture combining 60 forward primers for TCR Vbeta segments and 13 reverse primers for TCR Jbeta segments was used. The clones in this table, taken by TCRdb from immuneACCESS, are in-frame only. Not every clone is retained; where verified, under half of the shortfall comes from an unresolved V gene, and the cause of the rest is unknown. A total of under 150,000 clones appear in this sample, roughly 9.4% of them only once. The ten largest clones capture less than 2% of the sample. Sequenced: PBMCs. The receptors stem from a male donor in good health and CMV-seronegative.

For the CDR3, the DNA is TGTGCCAGCAGCTTAGGAGCGGTCACGAACACCGGGGAGCTGTTTTTT. It translates to CASSLGAVTNTGELFF. The chain carries TRBV7-9 and TRBJ2-2; TRBD2 might be the D (5 bases). The CDR3 totals 16 residues. Trimming cost V 1 base and J 0 bases, with 9 bases left between them. Germline V gene sequence: CDR1 SEHNR, CDR2 FQNEAQ (reference sequence).

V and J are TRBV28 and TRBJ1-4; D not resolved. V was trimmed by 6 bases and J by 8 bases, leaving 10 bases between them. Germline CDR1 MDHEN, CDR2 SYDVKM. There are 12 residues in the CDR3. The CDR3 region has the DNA TGTGCCAGCAGGTATAATCGGGAAAAACTGTTTTTT. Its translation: CASRYNREKLFF.

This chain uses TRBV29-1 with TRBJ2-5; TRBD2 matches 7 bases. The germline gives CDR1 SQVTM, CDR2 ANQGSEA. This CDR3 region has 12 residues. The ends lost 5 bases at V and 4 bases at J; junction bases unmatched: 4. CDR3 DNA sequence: TGCAGCGTTTTTGGGGAGGGAGAGACCCAGTACTTC. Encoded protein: CSVFGEGETQYF.

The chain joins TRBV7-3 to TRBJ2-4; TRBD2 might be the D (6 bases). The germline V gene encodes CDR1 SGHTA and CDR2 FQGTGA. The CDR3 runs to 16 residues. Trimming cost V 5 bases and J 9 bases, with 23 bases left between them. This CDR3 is CASSPGLIGGFGIQYF. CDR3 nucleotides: TGTGCCAGCAGCCCTGGGCTGATTGGGGGGTTTGGCATTCAGTACTTC.

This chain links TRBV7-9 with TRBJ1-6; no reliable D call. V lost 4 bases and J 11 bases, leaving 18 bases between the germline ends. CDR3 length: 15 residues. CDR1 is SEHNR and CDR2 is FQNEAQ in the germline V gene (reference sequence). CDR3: CASSSRGQTSAPLHF. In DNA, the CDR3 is TGTGCCAGCAGCTCGCGAGGCCAGACTTCAGCACCCCTCCACTTT.

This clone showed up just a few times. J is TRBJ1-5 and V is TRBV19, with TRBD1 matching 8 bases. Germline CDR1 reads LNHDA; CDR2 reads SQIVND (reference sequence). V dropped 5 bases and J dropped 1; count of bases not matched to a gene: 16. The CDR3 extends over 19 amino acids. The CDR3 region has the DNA TGTGCCAGTAGTCACACGGGATACATGGGACAGGCAAGCAATCAGCCCCAGCATTTT. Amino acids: CASSHTGYMGQASNQPQHF.

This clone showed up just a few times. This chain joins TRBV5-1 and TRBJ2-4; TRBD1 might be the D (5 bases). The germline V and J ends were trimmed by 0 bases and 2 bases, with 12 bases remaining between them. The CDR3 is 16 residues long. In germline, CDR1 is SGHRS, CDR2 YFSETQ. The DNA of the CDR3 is TGCGCCAGCAGCTTGGAAGGGGTCGTCACCAAAAACATTCAGTACTTC. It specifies CASSLEGVVTKNIQYF.

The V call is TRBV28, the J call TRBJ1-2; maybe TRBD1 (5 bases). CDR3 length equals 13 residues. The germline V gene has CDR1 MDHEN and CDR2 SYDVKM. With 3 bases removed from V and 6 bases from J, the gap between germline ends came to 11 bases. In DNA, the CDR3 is TGTGCCAGCAGTTTGCTGGGGGGGGATGGCTACACCTTC. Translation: CASSLLGGDGYTF.

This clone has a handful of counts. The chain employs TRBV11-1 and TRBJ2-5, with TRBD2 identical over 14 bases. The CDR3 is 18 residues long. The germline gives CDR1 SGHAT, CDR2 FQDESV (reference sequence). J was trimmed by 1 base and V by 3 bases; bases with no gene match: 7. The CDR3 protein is CASSFWTSGGSSQETQYF. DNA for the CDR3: TGTGCCAGCAGCTTCTGGACTAGCGGGGGGTCGAGCCAAGAGACCCAGTACTTC.

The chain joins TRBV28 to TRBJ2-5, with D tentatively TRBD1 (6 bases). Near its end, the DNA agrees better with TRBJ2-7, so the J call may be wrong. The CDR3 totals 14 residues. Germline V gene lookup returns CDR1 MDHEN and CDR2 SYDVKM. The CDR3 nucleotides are TGTGCCAGCAGGGTACAGGGAAGGCCCTACGAGCAGTACTTC. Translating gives CASRVQGRPYEQYF.

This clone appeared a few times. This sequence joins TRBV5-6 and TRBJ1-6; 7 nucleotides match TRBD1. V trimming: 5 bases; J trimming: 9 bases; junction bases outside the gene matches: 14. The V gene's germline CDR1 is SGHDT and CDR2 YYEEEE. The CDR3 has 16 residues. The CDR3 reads CASRPLRDSSISPLHF. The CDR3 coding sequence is TGTGCCAGCAGACCTCTCCGGGACAGCTCGATTTCACCCCTCCACTTT.

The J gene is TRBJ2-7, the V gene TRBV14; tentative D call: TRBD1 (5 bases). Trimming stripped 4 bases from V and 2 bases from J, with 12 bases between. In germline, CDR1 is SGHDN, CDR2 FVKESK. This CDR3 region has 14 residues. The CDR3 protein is CASSPWNRPYEQYF. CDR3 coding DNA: TGTGCCAGCAGCCCATGGAACAGGCCCTACGAGCAGTACTTC.

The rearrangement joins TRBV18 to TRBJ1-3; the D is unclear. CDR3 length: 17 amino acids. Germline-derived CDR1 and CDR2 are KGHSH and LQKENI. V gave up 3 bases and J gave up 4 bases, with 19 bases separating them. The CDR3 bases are TGTGCCAGCTCACCTATATCAGGCCAGCTGCCGGGAAACACCATATATTTT. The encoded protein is CASSPISGQLPGNTIYF.

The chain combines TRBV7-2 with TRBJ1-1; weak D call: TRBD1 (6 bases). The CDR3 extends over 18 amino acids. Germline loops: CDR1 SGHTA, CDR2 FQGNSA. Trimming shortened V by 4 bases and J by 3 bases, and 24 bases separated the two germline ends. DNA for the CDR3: TGTGCCAGCAGCTCTTACAGGGTATTGAACTGGGTGGACACTGAAGCTTTCTTT. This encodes CASSSYRVLNWVDTEAFF.

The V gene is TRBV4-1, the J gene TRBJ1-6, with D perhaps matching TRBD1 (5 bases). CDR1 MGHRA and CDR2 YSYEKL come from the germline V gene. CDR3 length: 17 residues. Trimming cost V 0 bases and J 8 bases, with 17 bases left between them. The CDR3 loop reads CASSQDGWDLNHSPLHF. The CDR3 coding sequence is TGCGCCAGCAGCCAAGACGGATGGGACTTAAACCATTCACCCCTCCACTTT.

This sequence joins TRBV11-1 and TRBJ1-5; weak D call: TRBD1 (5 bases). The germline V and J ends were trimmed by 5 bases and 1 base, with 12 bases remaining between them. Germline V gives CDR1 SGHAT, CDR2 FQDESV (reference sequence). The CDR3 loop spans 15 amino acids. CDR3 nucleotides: TGTGCCAGCAGCCCGAATGGGGGGAGCAATCAGCCCCAGCATTTT. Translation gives CASSPNGGSNQPQHF.

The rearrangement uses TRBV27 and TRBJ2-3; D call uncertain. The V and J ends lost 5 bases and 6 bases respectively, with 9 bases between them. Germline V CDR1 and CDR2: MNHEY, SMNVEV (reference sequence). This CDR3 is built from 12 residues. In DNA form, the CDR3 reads TGTGCCAGCAGTCCCCGAGCGGATACGCAGTATTTT. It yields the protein CASSPRADTQYF.

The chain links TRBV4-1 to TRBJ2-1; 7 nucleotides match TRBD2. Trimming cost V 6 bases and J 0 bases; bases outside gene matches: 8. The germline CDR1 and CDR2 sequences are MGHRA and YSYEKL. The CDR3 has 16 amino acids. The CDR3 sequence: CASSPSGPSSYNEQFF. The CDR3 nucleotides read TGCGCCAGCAGTCCTAGCGGACCGAGCTCCTACAATGAGCAGTTCTTC.

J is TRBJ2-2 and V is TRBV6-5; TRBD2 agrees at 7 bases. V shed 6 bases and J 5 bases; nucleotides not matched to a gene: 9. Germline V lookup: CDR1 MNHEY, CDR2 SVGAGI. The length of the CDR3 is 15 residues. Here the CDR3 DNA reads TGTGCCAGCAGGTCTAGCGGCCCAGTGACCGGGGAGCTGTTTTTT. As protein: CASRSSGPVTGELFF.

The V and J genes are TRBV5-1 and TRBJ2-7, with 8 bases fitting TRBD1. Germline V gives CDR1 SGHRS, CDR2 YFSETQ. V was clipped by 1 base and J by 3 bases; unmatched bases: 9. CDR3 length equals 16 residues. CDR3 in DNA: TGCGCCAGCAGCTTGACCGGGACAGGCAAAAACTACGAGCAGTACTTC. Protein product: CASSLTGTGKNYEQYF.

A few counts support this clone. The CDR3 nucleotides read TGTGCCAGCAGCCCGCAGGGCGGGGAGCTGTTTTTT. The encoded protein is CASSPQGGELFF. The V gene is TRBV4-2, the J gene TRBJ2-2; perhaps TRBD1 as D (5 bases). V was cut by 4 bases and J by 7 bases, with 7 bases left in between. Germline V lookup: CDR1 LGHNA, CDR2 YNFKEQ. This CDR3 region has 12 residues.

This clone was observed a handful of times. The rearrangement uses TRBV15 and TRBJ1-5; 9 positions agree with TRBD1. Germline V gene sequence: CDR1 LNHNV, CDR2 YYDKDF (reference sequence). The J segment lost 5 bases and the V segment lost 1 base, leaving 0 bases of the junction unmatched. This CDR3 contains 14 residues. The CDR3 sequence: CATSRGTGDQPQHF. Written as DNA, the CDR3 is TGTGCCACCAGCAGAGGGACAGGGGATCAGCCCCAGCATTTT.

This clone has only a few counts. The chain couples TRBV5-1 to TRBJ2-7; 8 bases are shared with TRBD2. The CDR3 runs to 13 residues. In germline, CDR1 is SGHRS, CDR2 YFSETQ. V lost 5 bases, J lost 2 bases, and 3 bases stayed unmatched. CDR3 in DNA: TGCGCCAGCAGTAGCGGGGAGCCCTACGAGCAGTACTTC. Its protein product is CASSSGEPYEQYF.

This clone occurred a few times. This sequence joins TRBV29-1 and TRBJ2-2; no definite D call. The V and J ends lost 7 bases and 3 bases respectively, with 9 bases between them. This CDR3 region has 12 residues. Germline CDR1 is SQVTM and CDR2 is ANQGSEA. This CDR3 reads CSGWSDTGELFF. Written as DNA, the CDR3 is TGCAGCGGATGGTCGGACACCGGGGAGCTGTTTTTT.

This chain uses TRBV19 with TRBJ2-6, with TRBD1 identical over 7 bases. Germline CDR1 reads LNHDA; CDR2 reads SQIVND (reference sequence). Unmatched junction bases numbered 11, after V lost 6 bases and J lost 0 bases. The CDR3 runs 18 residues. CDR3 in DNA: TGTGCCAGTAGCAAACAGGGACAGTGGCTCTCTGGGGCCAACGTCCTGACTTTC. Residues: CASSKQGQWLSGANVLTF.

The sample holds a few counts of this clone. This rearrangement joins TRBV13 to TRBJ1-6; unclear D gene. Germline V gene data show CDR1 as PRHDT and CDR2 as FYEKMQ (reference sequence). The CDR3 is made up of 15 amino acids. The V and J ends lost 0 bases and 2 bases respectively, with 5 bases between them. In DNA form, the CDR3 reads TGTGCCAGCAGCTTAGGGCAGACCTATAATTCACCCCTCCACTTT. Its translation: CASSLGQTYNSPLHF. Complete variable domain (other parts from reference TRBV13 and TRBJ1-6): AAGVIQSPRHLIKEKRETATLKCYPIPRHDTVYWYQQGPGQDPQFLISFYEKMQSDKGSIPDRFSAQQFSDYHSELNMSSLELGDSALYFCASSLGQTYNSPLHFGNGTRLTVT.

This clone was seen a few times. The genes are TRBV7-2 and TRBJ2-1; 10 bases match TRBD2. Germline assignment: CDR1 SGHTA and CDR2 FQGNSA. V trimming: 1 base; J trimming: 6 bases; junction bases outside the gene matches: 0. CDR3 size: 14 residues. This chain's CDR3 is CASSLGLAGNEQFF. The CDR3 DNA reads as TGTGCCAGCAGCTTAGGACTAGCGGGCAATGAGCAGTTCTTC.

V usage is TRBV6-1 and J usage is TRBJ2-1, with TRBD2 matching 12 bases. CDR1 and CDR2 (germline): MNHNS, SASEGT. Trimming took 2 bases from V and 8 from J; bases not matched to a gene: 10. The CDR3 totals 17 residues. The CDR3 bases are TGTGCCAGCAGTGAAATGCTAGCGGGAGGGGATGAGGATGAGCAGTTCTTC. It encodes CASSEMLAGGDEDEQFF.

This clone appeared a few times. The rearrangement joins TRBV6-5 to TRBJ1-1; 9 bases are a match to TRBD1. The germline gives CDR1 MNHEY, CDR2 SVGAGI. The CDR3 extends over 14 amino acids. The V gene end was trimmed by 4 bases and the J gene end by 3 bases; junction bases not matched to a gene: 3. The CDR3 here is CASSFYRGHTEAFF. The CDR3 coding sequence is TGTGCCAGCAGTTTTTACAGGGGGCACACTGAAGCTTTCTTT.